The clone carrying this T cell receptor (beta chain) was seen more than once but under ten times. Its matching antigen is unknown. The CDR3 consists of 16 residues. Germline V gene lookup returns CDR1 SGHDT and CDR2 YYEEEE. The trim removed 4 bases at V and 8 bases at J, leaving 15 bases unmatched. The record originates from a study of OX40 agonist ivuxolimab in advanced cancers. The overall study: The study gave patients intravenous ivuxolimab at 0.01 to 10 mg/kg every 2 weeks. General study findings and limits: Antigens targeted by the expanded peripheral T cells were not determined. Fewer expanded clones were found on average in CD4+ than in CD8+ T cells.

Measured with immunoSEQ multiplex PCR; TCRdb has only the in-frame clones, and not every one. The repertoire includes 65,000 to 90,000 clones, approximately 92% of them detected once, and more than 8.5% sits in the top ten. The sequenced sample was CD4+ or CD8+ T cells sorted from blood, obtained in a trial of the OX40 agonist ivuxolimab. The chain recombines TRBV5-6 with TRBJ1-2; 9 bases map to TRBD1. The TCR was taken from an adult with an advanced solid tumor such as melanoma, head and neck, liver or kidney cancer. The CDR3, as DNA: TGTGCCAGCAGCCACTGGACAGGGGAGGTTCTGGGGGGCTACACCTTC. Encoded protein: CASSHWTGEVLGGYTF.